This T cell receptor (delta chain) was captured by sequencing in a study of human gamma delta and Vdelta1 T cells (dated by TCRdb to the late 2010s). A note on the overall study: Delta One T cells, Vd1+ gamma-delta T cells, were investigated in the study as cytotoxic effectors against acute myeloid leukemia.

Based on its abundance in the sample, this clone is large (0.1 to 1%). Its antigen has not been determined. No base-level quality is on record; no much larger clone is a single base apart. The same CDR3 is also encoded by other DNA sequences in this sample. The library was obtained by PCR. Sequencer: Illumina MiSeq. TCRdb reprocessed the public reads with the caller CATT; rows with the same DNA were merged afterwards. For this sample there are over a thousand delta-chain clones; 40% to 50% appear just once. Around 5.1% of the sample comes from the top ten. Based on the germline V gene, the CDR1 and CDR2 sequences are TSWWSYY and QGS. For this chain, trimming is 2 bases at the V end and 3 bases at the J end, and the number of junction bases without a gene match is 36. From its cysteine to its phenylalanine, the CDR3 spans 26 amino acids. The DNA shown is the 78-base CDR3, in frame from base 1.

The origin of this receptor is a human donor in good health. The sample taken for sequencing was Vdelta1 gamma-delta T cells from blood. Sample cell subset or site, as interpreted from the label and publication: Vd1+ T cells from peripheral blood. Rearrangement joined TRDV1 to TRDJ1, with 10 middle bases fitting TRDD3. The sequenced DNA: TGTGCTCTTGGGGAAAAAAGTTTACCGAAACAATGGTCCTACGCCATTGGGGGATACAAGTCCGATAAACTCATCTTT. Translated, this is CALGEKSLPKQWSYAIGGYKSDKLIF.